This T cell receptor beta chain was observed in a study of human CD8 memory T cell subsets. Overall study findings and caveats: High, similar diversity marked stem-like memory and precursor exhausted T cells but not effector memory cells. In stem-like memory T cells, Chao1 estimates suggested more diversity than in precursor exhausted T cells.

Regarding this clonotype: Antigen: not known.

Total RNA was taken from under 190,000 sorted CD8+ T cells, in duplicate, per subset. UMI-labeled 5' RACE generated the TCR beta libraries. TCRdb reprocessed the 5' RACE reads, with one entry per CDR3 protein and no DNA. The listing records about 5,500 distinct CDR3 sequences. Per the germline V gene, CDR1 is LGHNA and CDR2 is YNFKEQ. The CDR3 covers 13 residues. This TCR derives from a human donor in good health. The chain carries TRBV4-2 and TRBJ2-4; without DNA, the TCRdb call of TRBD2 cannot be checked. Sequenced material: CD8+ T cells from PBMCs. The CDR3 spells CASSPGDEQTQYF.